The clone carrying this TCR beta chain has just one count. This sample is drawn from a study of OX40 agonist ivuxolimab in advanced cancers. CDR1 and CDR2 (germline): SGHTA, FQGNSA. Germline trimming cut 4 bases from V and 7 bases from J; bases unmatched to any gene: 7. There are 15 residues in the CDR3. Assay used: immunoSEQ multiplex PCR; TCRdb lists only in-frame clones, some missing. Among over 85,000 clones listed, roughly 83% were seen once. The material sequenced was CD4+ or CD8+ T cells sorted from blood, taken in a trial of the OX40 agonist ivuxolimab. This TCR derives from an adult with an advanced solid tumor such as melanoma, head and neck, liver or kidney cancer. The chain employs TRBV7-2 and TRBJ1-4; 9 nucleotides align to TRBD1. The CDR3 bases are TGTGCCAGCAGCTATCGGACAGGGGAGGGTGAAAAACTGTTTTTT. This translates into CASSYRTGEGEKLFF.